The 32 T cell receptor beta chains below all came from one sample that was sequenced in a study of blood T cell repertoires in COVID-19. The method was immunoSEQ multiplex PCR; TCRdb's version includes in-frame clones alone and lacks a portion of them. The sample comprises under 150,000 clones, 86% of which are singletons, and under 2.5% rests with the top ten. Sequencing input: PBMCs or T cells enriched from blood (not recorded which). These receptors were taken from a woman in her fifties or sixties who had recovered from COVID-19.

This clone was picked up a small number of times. CDR3 DNA: TGTGCCAGCAGCTTGGCCGGACAGGGCCTCTCTGGAAACACCATATATTTT. This sequence encodes CASSLAGQGLSGNTIYF. The chain recombines TRBV5-6 with TRBJ1-3; the match to TRBD1 covers 8 bases. Germline assignment: CDR1 SGHDT and CDR2 YYEEEE. J gave up 0 bases and V 0 bases, and 5 bases lay outside the gene matches. CDR3 size: 17 residues.

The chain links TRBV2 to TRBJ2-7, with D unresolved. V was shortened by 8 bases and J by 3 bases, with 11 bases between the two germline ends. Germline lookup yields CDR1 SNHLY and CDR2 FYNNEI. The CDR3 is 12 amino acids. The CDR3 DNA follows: TGTGCCAGCGGAGCAGAAGTCTACGAGCAGTACTTC. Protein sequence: CASGAEVYEQYF.

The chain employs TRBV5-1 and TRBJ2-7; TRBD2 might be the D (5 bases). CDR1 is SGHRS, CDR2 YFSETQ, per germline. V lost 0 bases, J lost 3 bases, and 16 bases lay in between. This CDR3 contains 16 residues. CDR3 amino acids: CASSLAGDTGDYEQYF. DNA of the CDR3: TGCGCCAGCAGCTTGGCCGGAGACACCGGGGACTACGAGCAGTACTTC.

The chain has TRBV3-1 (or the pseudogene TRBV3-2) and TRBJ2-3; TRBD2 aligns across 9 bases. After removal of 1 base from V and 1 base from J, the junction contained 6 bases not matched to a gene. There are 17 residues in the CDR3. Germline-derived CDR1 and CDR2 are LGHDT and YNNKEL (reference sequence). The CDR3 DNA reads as TGTGCCAGCAGCCAAGGGTCCCAGCGGGGGGGCACAGATACGCAGTATTTT. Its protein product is CASSQGSQRGGTDTQYF.

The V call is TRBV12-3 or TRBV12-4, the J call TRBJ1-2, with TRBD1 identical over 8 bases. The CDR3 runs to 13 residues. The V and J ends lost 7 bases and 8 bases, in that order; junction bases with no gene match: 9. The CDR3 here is CASTADRGYGYTF. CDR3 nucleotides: TGTGCCAGCACCGCCGACAGGGGATACGGCTACACCTTC.

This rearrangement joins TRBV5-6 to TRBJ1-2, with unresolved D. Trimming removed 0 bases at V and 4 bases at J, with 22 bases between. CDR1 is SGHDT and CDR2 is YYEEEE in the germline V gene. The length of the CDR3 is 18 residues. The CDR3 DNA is TGTGCCAGCAGCTTGGCCTACATCGGCCTCCAGAGAGGCTATGGCTACACCTTC. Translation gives CASSLAYIGLQRGYGYTF.

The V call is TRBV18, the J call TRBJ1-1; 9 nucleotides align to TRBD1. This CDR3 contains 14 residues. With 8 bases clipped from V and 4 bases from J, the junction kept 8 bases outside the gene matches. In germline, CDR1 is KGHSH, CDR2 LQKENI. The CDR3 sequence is CASAQGAGGTEAFF. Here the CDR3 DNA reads TGTGCCAGCGCACAGGGGGCGGGGGGCACTGAAGCTTTCTTT. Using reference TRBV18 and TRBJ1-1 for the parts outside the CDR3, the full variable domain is NAGVMQNPRHLVRRRGQEARLRCSPMKGHSHVYWYRQLPEEGLKFMVYLQKENIIDESGMPKERFSAEFPKEGPSILRIQQVVRGDSAAYFCASAQGAGGTEAFFGQGTRLTVV.

The CDR3: CASQTLPSSTGELFF. In DNA, the CDR3 is TGCGCCAGCCAAACGCTACCTTCCTCCACCGGGGAGCTGTTTTTT. V usage is TRBV5-1 and J usage is TRBJ2-2; D unresolved. This CDR3 contains 15 residues. V dropped 7 bases and J dropped 4 bases, with 17 bases sitting between them. CDR1 is SGHRS, CDR2 YFSETQ, per germline. The variable domain in full, completed from reference TRBV5-1 and TRBJ2-2, reads KAGVTQTPRYLIKTRGQQVTLSCSPISGHRSVSWYQQTPGQGLQFLFEYFSETQRNKGNFPGRFSGRQFSNSRSEMNVSTLELGDSALYLCASQTLPSSTGELFFGEGSRLTVL.

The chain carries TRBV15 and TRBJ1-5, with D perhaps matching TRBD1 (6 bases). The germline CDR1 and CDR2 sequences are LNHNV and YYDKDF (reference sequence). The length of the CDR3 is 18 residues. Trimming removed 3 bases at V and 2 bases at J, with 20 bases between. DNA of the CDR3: TGTGCCACCAGCAGTCTAGGAGACGGGGGGCTGGGCAATCAGCCCCAGCATTTT. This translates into CATSSLGDGGLGNQPQHF.

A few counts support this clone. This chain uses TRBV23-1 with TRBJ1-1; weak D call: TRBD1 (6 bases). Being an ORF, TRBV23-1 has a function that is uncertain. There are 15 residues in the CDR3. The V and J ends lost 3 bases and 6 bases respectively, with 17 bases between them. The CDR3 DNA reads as TGCGCCAGCAGTCAGTCAATGCCTTACAGGGCTGAAGCTTTCTTT. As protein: CASSQSMPYRAEAFF.

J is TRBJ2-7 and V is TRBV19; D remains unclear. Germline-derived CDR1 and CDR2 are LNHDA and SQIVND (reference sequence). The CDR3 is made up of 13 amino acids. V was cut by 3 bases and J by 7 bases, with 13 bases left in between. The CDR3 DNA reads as TGTGCCAGTAGTATGATGGAGTACGGGGAGCAGTACTTC. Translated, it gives CASSMMEYGEQYF.

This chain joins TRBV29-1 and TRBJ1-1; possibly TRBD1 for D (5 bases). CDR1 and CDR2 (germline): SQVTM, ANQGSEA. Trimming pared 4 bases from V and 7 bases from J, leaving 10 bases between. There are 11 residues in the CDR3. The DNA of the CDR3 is TGCAGCGTTGGAGAAAGGGGTGAAGCTTTCTTT. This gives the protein CSVGERGEAFF.

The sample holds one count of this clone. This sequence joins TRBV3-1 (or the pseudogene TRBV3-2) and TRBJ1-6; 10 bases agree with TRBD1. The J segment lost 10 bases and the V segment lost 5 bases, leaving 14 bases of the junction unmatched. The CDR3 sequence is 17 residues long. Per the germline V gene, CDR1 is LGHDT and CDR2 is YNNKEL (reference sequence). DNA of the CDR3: TGTGCCAGCAGCTCTTCACGCAGTGGACAGGGGGGATCACCCCTCCACTTT. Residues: CASSSSRSGQGGSPLHF.

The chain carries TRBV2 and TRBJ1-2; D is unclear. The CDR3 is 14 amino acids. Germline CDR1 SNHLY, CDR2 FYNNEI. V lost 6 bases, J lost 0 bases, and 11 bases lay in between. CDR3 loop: CASRGGTANYGYTF. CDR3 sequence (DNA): TGTGCCAGCAGAGGAGGCACCGCTAACTATGGCTACACCTTC.

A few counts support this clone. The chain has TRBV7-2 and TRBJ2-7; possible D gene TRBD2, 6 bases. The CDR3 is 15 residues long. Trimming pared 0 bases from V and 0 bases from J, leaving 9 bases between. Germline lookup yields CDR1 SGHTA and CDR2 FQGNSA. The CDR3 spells CASSLAEGSSYEQYF. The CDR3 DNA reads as TGTGCCAGCAGCTTAGCGGAGGGGAGCTCCTACGAGCAGTACTTC.

The CDR3 DNA sequence: TGTGCCAGCAGTGATGGGAGGGCCGGGACTGAAGCTTTCTTT. Amino acids: CASSDGRAGTEAFF. The chain joins TRBV6-1 to TRBJ1-1, with D hard to call. This CDR3 region has 14 residues. Trimming removed 3 bases at V and 5 bases at J, with 13 bases between. Looked up from germline, CDR1 is MNHNS and CDR2 is SASEGT.

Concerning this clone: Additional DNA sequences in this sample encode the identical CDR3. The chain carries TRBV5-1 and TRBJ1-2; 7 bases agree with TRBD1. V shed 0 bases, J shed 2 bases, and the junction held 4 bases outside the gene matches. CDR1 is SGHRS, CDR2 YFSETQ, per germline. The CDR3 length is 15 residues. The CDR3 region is CASSLGAGGNYGYTF. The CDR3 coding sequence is TGCGCCAGCAGCTTGGGGGCAGGGGGAAACTATGGCTACACCTTC. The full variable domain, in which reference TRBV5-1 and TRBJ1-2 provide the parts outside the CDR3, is KAGVTQTPRYLIKTRGQQVTLSCSPISGHRSVSWYQQTPGQGLQFLFEYFSETQRNKGNFPGRFSGRQFSNSRSEMNVSTLELGDSALYLCASSLGAGGNYGYTFGSGTRLTVV.

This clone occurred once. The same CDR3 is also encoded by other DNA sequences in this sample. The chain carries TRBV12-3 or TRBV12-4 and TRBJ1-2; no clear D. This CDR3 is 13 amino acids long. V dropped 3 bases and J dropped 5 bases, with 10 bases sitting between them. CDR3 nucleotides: TGTGCCAGCAGTTTCTCGGGGAATTATGGCTACACCTTC. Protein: CASSFSGNYGYTF.

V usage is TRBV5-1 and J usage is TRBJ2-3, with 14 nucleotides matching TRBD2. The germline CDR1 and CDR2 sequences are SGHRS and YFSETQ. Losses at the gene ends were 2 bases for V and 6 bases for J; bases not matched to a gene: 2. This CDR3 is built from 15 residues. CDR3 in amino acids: CASSFGLAGGDTQYF. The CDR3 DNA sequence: TGCGCCAGCAGCTTTGGACTAGCGGGAGGTGATACGCAGTATTTT.

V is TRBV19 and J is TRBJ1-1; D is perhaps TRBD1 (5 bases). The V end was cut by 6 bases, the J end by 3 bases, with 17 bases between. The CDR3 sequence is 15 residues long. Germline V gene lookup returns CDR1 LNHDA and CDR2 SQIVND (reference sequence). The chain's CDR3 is CASRPQGFGDTEAFF. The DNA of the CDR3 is TGTGCCAGTAGACCCCAGGGATTTGGGGACACTGAAGCTTTCTTT.

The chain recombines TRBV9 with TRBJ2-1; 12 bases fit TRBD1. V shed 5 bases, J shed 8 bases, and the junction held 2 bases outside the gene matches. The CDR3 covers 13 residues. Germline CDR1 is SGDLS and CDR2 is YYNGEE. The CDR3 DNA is TGTGCCAGCAGTCGGGACAGGGGGCATGAGCAGTTCTTC. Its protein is CASSRDRGHEQFF.

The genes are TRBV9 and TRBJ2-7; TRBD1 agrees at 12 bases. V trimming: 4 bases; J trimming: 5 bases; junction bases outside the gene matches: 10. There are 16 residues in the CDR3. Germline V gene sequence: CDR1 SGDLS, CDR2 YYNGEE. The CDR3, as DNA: TGTGCCAGCAGCTCAGGGATCGGGACAGGGGGCCACGAGCAGTACTTC. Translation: CASSSGIGTGGHEQYF.

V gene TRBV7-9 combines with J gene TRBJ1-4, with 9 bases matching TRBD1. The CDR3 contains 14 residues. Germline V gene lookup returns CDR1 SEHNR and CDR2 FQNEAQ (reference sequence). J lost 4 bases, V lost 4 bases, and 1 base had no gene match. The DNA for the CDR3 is TGTGCCAGCAGCTCGGGACAGGGTAATGAAAAACTGTTTTTT. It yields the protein CASSSGQGNEKLFF.

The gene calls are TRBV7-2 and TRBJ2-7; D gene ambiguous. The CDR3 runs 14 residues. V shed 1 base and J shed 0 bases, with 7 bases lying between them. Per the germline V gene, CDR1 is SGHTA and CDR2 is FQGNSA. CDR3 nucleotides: TGTGCCAGCAGCTTAGGCGCTCACTCCTACGAGCAGTACTTC. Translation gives CASSLGAHSYEQYF.

The chain's CDR3 is CASSSPTSGGARETQYF. For the CDR3, the DNA is TGTGCCAGCAGCTCACCGACTAGCGGGGGGGCCCGGGAGACCCAGTACTTC. This chain links TRBV7-8 with TRBJ2-5, with 14 bases that match TRBD2. Per germline, CDR1 SGHVS and CDR2 FQNEAQ. V lost 4 bases and J lost 5; bases outside the gene matches: 9. The length of the CDR3 is 17 residues. Filled out from reference TRBV7-8 and TRBJ2-5, the complete variable domain reads GAGVSQSPRYKVAKRGQDVALRCDPISGHVSLFWYQQALGQGPEFLTYFQNEAQLDKSGLPSDRFFAERPEGSVSTLKIQRTQQEDSAVYLCASSSPTSGGARETQYFGPGTRLLVL.

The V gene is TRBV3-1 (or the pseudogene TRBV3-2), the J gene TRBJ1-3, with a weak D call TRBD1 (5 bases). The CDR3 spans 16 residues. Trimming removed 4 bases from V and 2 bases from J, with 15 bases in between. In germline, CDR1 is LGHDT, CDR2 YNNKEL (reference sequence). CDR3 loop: CASSPRAGLTGNTIYF. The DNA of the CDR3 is TGTGCCAGCAGCCCTCGGGCGGGACTCACTGGAAACACCATATATTTT.

As DNA, the CDR3 is TGTGCCAGCAGCTTAGATCCCCTTTCACGGGCGGGGCAGTACTTC. The encoded protein is CASSLDPLSRAGQYF. V usage is TRBV11-3 and J usage is TRBJ2-7, with D possibly matching TRBD2 (5 bases). The CDR3 is 15 residues long. Trimming pared 0 bases from V and 9 bases from J, leaving 18 bases between. In germline, CDR1 is SGHNT, CDR2 YENEEA.

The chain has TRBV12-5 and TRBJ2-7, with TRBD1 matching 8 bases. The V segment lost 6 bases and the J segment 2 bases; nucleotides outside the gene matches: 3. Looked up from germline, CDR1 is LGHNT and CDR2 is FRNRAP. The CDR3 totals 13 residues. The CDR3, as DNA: TGTGCTAGTGGGACAGGGGCGACCTACGAGCAGTACTTC. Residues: CASGTGATYEQYF. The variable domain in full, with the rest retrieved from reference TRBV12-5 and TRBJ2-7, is DARVTQTPRHKVTEMGQEVTMRCQPILGHNTVFWYRQTMMQGLELLAYFRNRAPLDDSGMPKDRFSAEMPDATLATLKIQPSEPRDSAVYFCASGTGATYEQYFGPGTRLTVT.

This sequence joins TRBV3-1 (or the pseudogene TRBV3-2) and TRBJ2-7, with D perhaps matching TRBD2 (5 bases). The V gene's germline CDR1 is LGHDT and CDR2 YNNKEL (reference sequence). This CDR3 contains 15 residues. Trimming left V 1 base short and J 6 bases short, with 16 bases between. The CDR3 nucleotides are TGTGCCAGCAGCCAAGTATTTGGACTTGGCCGCGAGCAGTACTTC. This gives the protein CASSQVFGLGREQYF.

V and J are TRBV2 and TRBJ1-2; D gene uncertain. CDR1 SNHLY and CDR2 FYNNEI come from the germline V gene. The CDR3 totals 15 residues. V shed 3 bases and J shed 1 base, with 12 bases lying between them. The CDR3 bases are TGTGCCAGCAGTGATTGGGTTTCGGGTAACTATGGCTACACCTTC. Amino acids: CASSDWVSGNYGYTF.

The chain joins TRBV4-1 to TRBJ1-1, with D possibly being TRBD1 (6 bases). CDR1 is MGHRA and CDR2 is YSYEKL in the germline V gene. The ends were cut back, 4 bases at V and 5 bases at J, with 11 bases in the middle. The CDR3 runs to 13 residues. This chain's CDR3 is CASSPRDNTEAFF. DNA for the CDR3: TGCGCCAGCAGCCCGAGGGACAATACTGAAGCTTTCTTT.

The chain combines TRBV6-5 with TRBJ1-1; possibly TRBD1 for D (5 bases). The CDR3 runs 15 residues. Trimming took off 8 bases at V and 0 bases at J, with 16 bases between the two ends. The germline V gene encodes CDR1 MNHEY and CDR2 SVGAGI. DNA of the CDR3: TGTGCCAGCCGAGACAGCGCCGGAATGAACACTGAAGCTTTCTTT. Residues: CASRDSAGMNTEAFF.